This T cell receptor beta chain was sequenced in a study of blood T cell repertoires in COVID-19. Clones were sequenced by immunoSEQ multiplex PCR, and TCRdb holds only the in-frame ones, with some missing. The sample lists about 12,000 clones, roughly 87% occurring once. V dropped 6 bases and J dropped 2 bases, with 22 bases sitting between them. CDR1 is KGHSH, CDR2 LQKENI, per germline. This CDR3 is built from 17 residues. Material for sequencing was peripheral blood. This chain connects TRBV18 to TRBJ1-1; D may be TRBD1 (6 bases). The receptor comes from an elderly man with acute or convalescent COVID-19. CDR3 sequence: CASSRKGGSNPNTEAFF. The CDR3 DNA sequence: TGTGCCAGCTCGCGAAAGGGGGGGTCGAACCCAAACACTGAAGCTTTCTTT.